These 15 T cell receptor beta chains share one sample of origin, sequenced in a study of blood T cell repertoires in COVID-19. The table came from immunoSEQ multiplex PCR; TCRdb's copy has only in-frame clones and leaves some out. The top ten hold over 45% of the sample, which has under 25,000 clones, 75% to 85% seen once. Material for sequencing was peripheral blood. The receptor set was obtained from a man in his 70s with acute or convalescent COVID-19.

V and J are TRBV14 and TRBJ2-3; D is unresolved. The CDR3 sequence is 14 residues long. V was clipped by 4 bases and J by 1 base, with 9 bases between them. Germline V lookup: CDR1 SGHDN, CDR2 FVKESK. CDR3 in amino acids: CASSRAFGTDTQYF. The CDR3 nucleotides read TGTGCCAGCAGCCGAGCATTCGGCACAGATACGCAGTATTTT.

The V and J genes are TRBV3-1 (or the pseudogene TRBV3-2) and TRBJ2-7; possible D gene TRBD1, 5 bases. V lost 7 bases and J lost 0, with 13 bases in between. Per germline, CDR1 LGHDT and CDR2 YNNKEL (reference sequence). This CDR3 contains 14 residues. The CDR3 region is CASTKDTFSYEQYF. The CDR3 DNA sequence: TGTGCCAGCACCAAGGACACTTTCTCCTACGAGCAGTACTTC.

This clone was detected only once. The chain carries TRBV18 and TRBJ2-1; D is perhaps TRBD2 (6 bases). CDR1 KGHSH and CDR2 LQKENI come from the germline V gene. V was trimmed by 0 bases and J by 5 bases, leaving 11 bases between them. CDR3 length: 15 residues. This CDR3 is CASSPPTGAHNEQFF. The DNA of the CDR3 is TGTGCCAGCTCACCACCGACGGGAGCTCACAATGAGCAGTTCTTC.

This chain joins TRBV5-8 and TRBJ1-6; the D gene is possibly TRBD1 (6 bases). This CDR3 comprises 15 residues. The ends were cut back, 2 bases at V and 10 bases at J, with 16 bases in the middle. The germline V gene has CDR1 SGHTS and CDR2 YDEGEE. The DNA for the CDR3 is TGTGCCAGCAGCTTAGTACAGGGAGCAAGGTCACCCCTCCACTTT. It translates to CASSLVQGARSPLHF.

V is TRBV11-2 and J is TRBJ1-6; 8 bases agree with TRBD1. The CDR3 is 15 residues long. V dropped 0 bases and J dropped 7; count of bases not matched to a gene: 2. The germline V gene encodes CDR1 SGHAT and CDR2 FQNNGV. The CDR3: CASSLERTGNSPLHF. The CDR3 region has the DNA TGTGCCAGCAGCTTAGAAAGGACAGGGAATTCACCCCTCCACTTT.

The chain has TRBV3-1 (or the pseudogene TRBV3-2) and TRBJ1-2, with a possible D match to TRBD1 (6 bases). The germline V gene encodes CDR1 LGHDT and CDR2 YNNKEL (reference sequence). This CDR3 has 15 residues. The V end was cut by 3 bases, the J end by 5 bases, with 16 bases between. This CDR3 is CASSHEGTQEYGYTF. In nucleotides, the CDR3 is TGTGCCAGCAGCCATGAGGGGACACAGGAATATGGCTACACCTTC.

The DNA for the CDR3 is TGTGCCAGTTTGGGACAGGAAGCCGATACGCAGTATTTT. Its translation is CASLGQEADTQYF. This chain links TRBV19 with TRBJ2-3, with 8 bases that match TRBD1. The trim removed 8 bases at V and 6 bases at J, leaving 7 bases unmatched. Per the germline V gene, CDR1 is LNHDA and CDR2 is SQIVND (reference sequence). The CDR3 extends over 13 amino acids.

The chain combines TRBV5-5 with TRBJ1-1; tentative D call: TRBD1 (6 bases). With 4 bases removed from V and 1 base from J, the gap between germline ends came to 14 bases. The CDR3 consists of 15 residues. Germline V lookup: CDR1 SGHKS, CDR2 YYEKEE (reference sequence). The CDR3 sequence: CASSLGRGWNTEAFF. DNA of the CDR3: TGTGCCAGCAGCCTAGGCAGGGGATGGAACACTGAAGCTTTCTTT.

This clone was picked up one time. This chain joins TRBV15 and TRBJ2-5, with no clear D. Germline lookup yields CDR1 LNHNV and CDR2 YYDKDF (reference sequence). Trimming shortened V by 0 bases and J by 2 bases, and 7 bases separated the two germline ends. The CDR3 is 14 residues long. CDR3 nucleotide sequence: TGTGCCACCAGCAGAGAAAACTTGCAAGAGACCCAGTACTTC. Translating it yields CATSRENLQETQYF.

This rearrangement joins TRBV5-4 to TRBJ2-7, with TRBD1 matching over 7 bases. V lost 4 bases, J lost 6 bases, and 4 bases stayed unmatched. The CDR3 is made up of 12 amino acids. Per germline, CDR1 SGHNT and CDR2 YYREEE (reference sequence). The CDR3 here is CASSQGQREQYF. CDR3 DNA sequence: TGTGCCAGCAGCCAGGGACAGCGCGAGCAGTACTTC.

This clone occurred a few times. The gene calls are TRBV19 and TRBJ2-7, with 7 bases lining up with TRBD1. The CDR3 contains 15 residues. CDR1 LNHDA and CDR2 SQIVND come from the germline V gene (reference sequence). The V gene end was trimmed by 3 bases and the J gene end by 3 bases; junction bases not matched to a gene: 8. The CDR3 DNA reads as TGTGCCAGTAGTATGCCGGGACAGTTGCTCTACGAGCAGTACTTC. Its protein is CASSMPGQLLYEQYF. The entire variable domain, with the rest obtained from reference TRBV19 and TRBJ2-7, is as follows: DGGITQSPKYLFRKEGQNVTLSCEQNLNHDAMYWYRQDPGQGLRLIYYSQIVNDFQKGDIAEGYSVSREKKESFPLTVTSAQKNPTAFYLCASSMPGQLLYEQYFGPGTRLTVT.

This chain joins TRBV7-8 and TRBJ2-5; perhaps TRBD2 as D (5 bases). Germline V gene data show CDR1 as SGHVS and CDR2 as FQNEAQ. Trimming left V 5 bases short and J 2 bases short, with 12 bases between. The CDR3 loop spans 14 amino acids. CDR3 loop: CASSTRRTQETQYF. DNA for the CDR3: TGTGCCAGCAGCACAAGGCGGACTCAAGAGACCCAGTACTTC. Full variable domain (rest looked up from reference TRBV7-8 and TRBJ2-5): GAGVSQSPRYKVAKRGQDVALRCDPISGHVSLFWYQQALGQGPEFLTYFQNEAQLDKSGLPSDRFFAERPEGSVSTLKIQRTQQEDSAVYLCASSTRRTQETQYFGPGTRLLVL.

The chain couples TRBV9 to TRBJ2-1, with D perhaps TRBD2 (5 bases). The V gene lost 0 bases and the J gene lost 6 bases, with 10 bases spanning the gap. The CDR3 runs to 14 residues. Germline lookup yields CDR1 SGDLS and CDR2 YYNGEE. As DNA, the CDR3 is TGTGCCAGCAGCGTAGGAAGCGGCCTCAATGAGCAGTTCTTC. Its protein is CASSVGSGLNEQFF.

The CDR3 nucleotides read TGTGCCAGCGAGAGTTCGGACAGGCTGTCACCCCTCCACTTT. This gives the protein CASESSDRLSPLHF. The chain combines TRBV19 with TRBJ1-6, with 7 bases lining up with TRBD1. The CDR3 has 14 amino acids. Germline assignment: CDR1 LNHDA and CDR2 SQIVND (reference sequence). Germline trimming cut 9 bases from V and 10 bases from J; bases unmatched to any gene: 12.

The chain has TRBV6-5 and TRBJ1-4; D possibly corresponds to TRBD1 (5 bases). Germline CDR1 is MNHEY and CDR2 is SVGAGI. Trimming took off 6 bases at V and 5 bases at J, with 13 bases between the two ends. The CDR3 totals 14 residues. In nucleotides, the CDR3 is TGTGCCAGCAGGCCGACAGCTTCAAATGAAAAACTGTTTTTT. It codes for CASRPTASNEKLFF.